Each of the 25 T cell receptor beta chains below was sequenced from the same sample in a study of graft-versus-host responses after intestinal transplantation. No cognate antigen is known for these TCRs. Libraries were prepared by immunoSEQ multiplex PCR; TCRdb keeps only in-frame clonotypes and omits some of them. This table holds fewer than 120,000 clones, just over 90% found once. This specimen consisted of unstimulated CD8+ T cells sorted from spleen or lymph node cells, obtained before intestinal transplant. The receptor source for this set is a human donor who received an intestinal transplant.

This chain joins TRBV27 and TRBJ2-3; D is perhaps TRBD2 (6 bases). Looked up from germline, CDR1 is MNHEY and CDR2 is SMNVEV (reference sequence). CDR3 length: 16 residues. Trimming shortened V by 6 bases and J by 1 base, and 17 bases separated the two germline ends. CDR3 in DNA: TGTGCCAGCAGACTGACTAGTTTTGACGGCACAGATACGCAGTATTTT. It encodes CASRLTSFDGTDTQYF.

The chain couples TRBV27 to TRBJ2-5; 8 nucleotides agree with TRBD1. V shed 0 bases and J 1 base; nucleotides not matched to a gene: 7. Germline CDR1 reads MNHEY; CDR2 reads SMNVEV (reference sequence). The CDR3 covers 17 residues. CDR3 coding DNA: TGTGCCAGCAGTTTATCGCCATCCGGGACAGGCCAAGAGACCCAGTACTTC. Its translation is CASSLSPSGTGQETQYF.

The rearrangement joins TRBV20-1 to TRBJ2-5; D gene uncertain. The CDR3 is 10 residues long. The germline gives CDR1 DFQATT, CDR2 SNEGSKA (reference sequence). V dropped 4 bases and J dropped 5 bases, with 5 bases sitting between them. The DNA of the CDR3 is TGCAGTGCTATGTGGGAGACCCAGTACTTC. This codes for CSAMWETQYF.

The rearrangement links TRBV19 to TRBJ1-2; the D gene is possibly TRBD1 (5 bases). Trimming removed 4 bases at V and 4 bases at J, with 13 bases between. The CDR3 covers 14 residues. Looked up from germline, CDR1 is LNHDA and CDR2 is SQIVND (reference sequence). CDR3 region: CASSTMGRSYGYTF. The CDR3 DNA is TGTGCCAGTAGTACCATGGGACGGAGCTATGGCTACACCTTC.

The chain is built from TRBV4-2 and TRBJ1-5; D is possibly TRBD1 (6 bases). This CDR3 is 16 amino acids long. Trimming removed 0 bases at V and 3 bases at J, with 12 bases between. Germline V gene sequence: CDR1 LGHNA, CDR2 YNFKEQ. This chain's CDR3 is CASSQEAGGVNQPQHF. CDR3 nucleotides: TGTGCCAGCAGCCAAGAGGCGGGGGGCGTCAATCAGCCCCAGCATTTT.

The chain joins TRBV28 to TRBJ2-1; tentatively, D is TRBD1 (6 bases). In germline, CDR1 is MDHEN, CDR2 SYDVKM. The CDR3 is made up of 14 amino acids. Trimming stripped 6 bases from V and 9 bases from J, with 18 bases between. CDR3 residues: CASSPADRTTEQFF. For the CDR3, the DNA is TGTGCCAGCAGCCCCGCCGACAGGACGACTGAGCAGTTCTTC.

The rearrangement joins TRBV28 to TRBJ2-5, with TRBD2 identical over 8 bases. This CDR3 region has 18 residues. CDR1 is MDHEN, CDR2 SYDVKM, per germline. V lost 3 bases to trimming and J lost 2 bases; unmatched junction nucleotides: 14. DNA of the CDR3: TGTGCCAGCAGTTTCAATCCCTCGGCTAGCGGGCCTCAAGAGACCCAGTACTTC. Residues: CASSFNPSASGPQETQYF.

This chain connects TRBV7-9 to TRBJ1-2; the D is unclear. This CDR3 is built from 14 residues. The V gene lost 0 bases and the J gene lost 7 bases, with 12 bases spanning the gap. The germline CDR1 and CDR2 sequences are SEHNR and FQNEAQ (reference sequence). CDR3 in DNA: TGTGCCAGCAGCTTAGCTTCGGCGCTCTTTGGCTACACCTTC. This gives the protein CASSLASALFGYTF.

The chain is built from TRBV6-5 and TRBJ2-7; weak D call: TRBD2 (5 bases). V was pared by 3 bases and J by 3 bases, with 15 bases between. The germline V gene has CDR1 MNHEY and CDR2 SVGAGI. The CDR3 loop spans 15 amino acids. CDR3 sequence reads: CASSYQVGGYYEQYF. The CDR3 bases are TGTGCCAGCAGTTATCAGGTCGGCGGGTACTACGAGCAGTACTTC.

The table lists this clone with a few counts. The chain combines TRBV4-2 with TRBJ2-3; D is unclear. There are 14 residues in the CDR3. Trimming stripped 0 bases from V and 6 bases from J, with 10 bases between. Germline CDR1 and CDR2: LGHNA and YNFKEQ. The CDR3 reads CASSQETALDTQYF. The CDR3 nucleotides are TGTGCCAGCAGCCAAGAGACGGCCCTCGATACGCAGTATTTT.

This chain uses TRBV6-1 with TRBJ1-5; D is ambiguous. V lost 6 bases and J lost 0, with 12 bases in between. Per germline, CDR1 MNHNS and CDR2 SASEGT. The CDR3 totals 15 residues. CDR3 sequence reads: CASSQNEDSNQPQHF. DNA for the CDR3: TGTGCCAGCAGCCAAAACGAGGATAGCAATCAGCCCCAGCATTTT.

The V gene is TRBV6-5, the J gene TRBJ2-7; TRBD1 matches at 7 bases. The CDR3 is 13 amino acids. The germline CDR1 and CDR2 sequences are MNHEY and SVGAGI. Trimming took 5 bases from V and 2 from J; bases not matched to a gene: 3. CDR3 amino acids: CASSTDRAYEQYF. The CDR3 DNA is TGTGCCAGCAGTACTGACAGGGCCTACGAGCAGTACTTC.

The V and J genes are TRBV7-9 and TRBJ2-3; TRBD2 aligns across 8 bases. CDR1 and CDR2 from the germline V gene are SEHNR and FQNEAQ (reference sequence). J lost 6 bases, V lost 5 bases, and 7 bases had no gene match. This CDR3 spans 14 amino acids. In DNA form, the CDR3 reads TGTGCCAGCAGCAGAAGCGGGAGATCGGATACGCAGTATTTT. Its protein is CASSRSGRSDTQYF.

The chain has TRBV6-6 and TRBJ1-2; TRBD1 is a possible D gene (6 bases). The V and J ends lost 0 bases and 7 bases respectively, with 12 bases between them. Germline assignment: CDR1 MNHNY and CDR2 SVGAGI (reference sequence). CDR3 length: 14 amino acids. CDR3 amino acids: CASSYSVAGVGYTF. The CDR3 DNA follows: TGTGCCAGCAGTTACTCGGTGGCAGGGGTTGGCTACACCTTC.

This chain connects TRBV7-8 to TRBJ2-1; TRBD2 agrees at 7 bases. With V trimmed by 1 base and J by 4 bases, 4 bases remained unmatched. CDR3 length: 15 amino acids. CDR1 and CDR2 (germline): SGHVS, FQNEAQ. In DNA, the CDR3 is TGTGCCAGCAGCTTAGTAGGGACTACTTACAATGAGCAGTTCTTC. It encodes CASSLVGTTYNEQFF.

The genes are TRBV10-1 and TRBJ2-3; D gene unclear. The CDR3 contains 14 residues. The germline V gene has CDR1 WNHNN and CDR2 SYGVQD (reference sequence). V was shortened by 4 bases and J by 7 bases, with 15 bases between the two germline ends. Here the CDR3 reads CASSVTGNSNTQYF. The DNA of the CDR3 is TGCGCCAGCAGTGTAACCGGTAACTCGAATACGCAGTATTTT.

The chain couples TRBV10-3 to TRBJ1-1; D might be TRBD1 (6 bases). V lost 3 bases and J 1 base, leaving 18 bases between the germline ends. Germline CDR1 reads ENHRY; CDR2 reads SYGVKD. This CDR3 has 17 residues. The CDR3 sequence is CAISDSGDKKANTEAFF. CDR3 coding DNA: TGTGCCATCAGTGATTCAGGGGACAAGAAGGCGAACACTGAAGCTTTCTTT.

The chain joins TRBV5-1 to TRBJ1-1; D may be TRBD1 (5 bases). The CDR3 is 12 residues long. CDR1 and CDR2 (germline): SGHRS, YFSETQ. The V and J ends lost 0 bases and 10 bases respectively, with 10 bases between them. The CDR3: CASSLGRGGAFF. The CDR3 DNA reads TGCGCCAGCAGCTTGGGACGGGGGGGAGCTTTCTTT.

The rearrangement uses TRBV10-3 and TRBJ1-1, with TRBD1 matching over 7 bases. CDR3 length: 15 residues. With 4 bases clipped from V and 1 base from J, the junction kept 6 bases outside the gene matches. The germline CDR1 and CDR2 sequences are ENHRY and SYGVKD. CDR3 sequence reads: CAISGIRDRNTEAFF. The CDR3 nucleotides read TGTGCCATCAGTGGAATCCGGGACAGGAACACTGAAGCTTTCTTT.

The count of this clone is one. The V call is TRBV6-5, the J call TRBJ1-2; D is uncertain. Trimming removed 6 bases from V and 6 bases from J, with 11 bases in between. This CDR3 comprises 12 residues. Germline values: CDR1 MNHEY, CDR2 SVGAGI. The CDR3 loop reads CASSHIGDGYTF. CDR3 nucleotide sequence: TGTGCCAGCAGCCACATCGGGGATGGCTACACCTTC.

V usage is TRBV6-6 and J usage is TRBJ1-1, with D hard to call. There are 13 residues in the CDR3. Trimming pared 0 bases from V and 3 bases from J, leaving 5 bases between. The germline gives CDR1 MNHNY, CDR2 SVGAGI (reference sequence). The CDR3 DNA reads TGTGCCAGCAGTTACTCTGAGTACACTGAAGCTTTCTTT. Translation gives CASSYSEYTEAFF.

The CDR3 region has the DNA TGTGCCAGCAGCGCGAGACAGGGGGCGCTTCATGAGCAGTTCTTC. It yields the protein CASSARQGALHEQFF. This chain connects TRBV11-2 to TRBJ2-1; TRBD1 matches at 10 bases. Germline CDR1 is SGHAT and CDR2 is FQNNGV. This CDR3 contains 15 residues. Unmatched junction bases numbered 9, after V lost 5 bases and J lost 8 bases.

The chain links TRBV5-1 to TRBJ2-3; D perhaps matches TRBD2 (6 bases). Germline-derived CDR1 and CDR2 are SGHRS and YFSETQ. CDR3 size: 13 residues. Trimming took 8 bases from V and 0 from J, leaving 10 bases between them. CDR3 coding DNA: TGCGCCAGTAGCGGAACTAGCACAGATACGCAGTATTTT. This encodes CASSGTSTDTQYF.

The V and J genes are TRBV27 and TRBJ1-2, with 11 bases matching TRBD1. CDR1 is MNHEY and CDR2 is SMNVEV in the germline V gene (reference sequence). Germline trimming cut 4 bases from V and 3 bases from J; bases unmatched to any gene: 4. The CDR3 consists of 15 residues. The chain's CDR3 is CASSSGQGGDYGYTF. In DNA, the CDR3 is TGTGCCAGCAGTTCGGGACAGGGGGGGGACTATGGCTACACCTTC.

V gene TRBV15 combines with J gene TRBJ2-1; the D gene is possibly TRBD1 (5 bases). Trimming took 0 bases from V and 7 from J, leaving 22 bases between them. The CDR3 sequence is 18 residues long. Germline lookup yields CDR1 LNHNV and CDR2 YYDKDF (reference sequence). The CDR3 spells CATSRDGFDSLGTNEQFF. The CDR3 nucleotides are TGTGCCACCAGCAGAGATGGTTTCGACAGCCTCGGAACAAATGAGCAGTTCTTC.